The 13 T cell receptor beta chains given below trace back to one sample, sequenced in a study of blood T cell repertoires in COVID-19. TCRdb's copy holds only in-frame clones and misses some; the assay was immunoSEQ multiplex PCR. The table has about 74,000 clones, around nine tenths seen once. The sequencing sample was made of peripheral blood. The receptors stem from a woman aged 80 or older with active or convalescent COVID-19.

The gene calls are TRBV27 and TRBJ2-7, with 9 positions matching TRBD1. The CDR3 is 15 residues long. The germline CDR1 and CDR2 sequences are MNHEY and SMNVEV (reference sequence). The junction had 5 bases not matched to a gene; V was cut back by 3 bases and J by 2 bases. The CDR3 nucleotides are TGTGCCAGCAGTTTTGGGGGACAGGGCACCTACGAGCAGTACTTC. Translation gives CASSFGGQGTYEQYF.

The chain carries TRBV4-3 and TRBJ1-2, with unresolved D. The V gene's germline CDR1 is LGHNA and CDR2 YSLEER. With 1 base removed from V and 2 bases from J, the gap between germline ends came to 11 bases. The CDR3 totals 15 residues. CDR3 region: CASSQAPGINYGYTF. The CDR3 nucleotides are TGCGCCAGCAGCCAAGCCCCGGGAATAAACTATGGCTACACCTTC.

The chain employs TRBV3-1 (or the pseudogene TRBV3-2) and TRBJ2-1; 7 nucleotides align to TRBD2. Per germline, CDR1 LGHDT and CDR2 YNNKEL (reference sequence). The V gene end was trimmed by 0 bases and the J gene end by 9 bases; junction bases not matched to a gene: 8. The CDR3 has 15 amino acids. The CDR3: CASSQEGRWGGEQFF. DNA of the CDR3: TGTGCCAGCAGCCAAGAGGGGAGGTGGGGGGGTGAGCAGTTCTTC.

This chain links TRBV18 with TRBJ1-3; no clear D gene. The germline CDR1 and CDR2 sequences are KGHSH and LQKENI. Trimming cost V 2 bases and J 3 bases, with 14 bases left between them. The CDR3 contains 16 residues. The CDR3 loop reads CASSPEGSRLGNTIYF. Here the CDR3 DNA reads TGTGCCAGCTCACCAGAGGGTTCGCGCCTTGGAAACACCATATATTTT.

This clone appeared once. The J gene is TRBJ2-6, the V gene TRBV10-3; D is uncertain. The CDR3 loop spans 16 amino acids. Per germline, CDR1 ENHRY and CDR2 SYGVKD. Trimming cost V 6 bases and J 0 bases, with 12 bases left between them. CDR3 in amino acids: CAISAPQLSGANVLTF. The CDR3, as DNA: TGTGCCATCAGCGCCCCTCAACTCTCTGGGGCCAACGTCCTGACTTTC.

The gene calls are TRBV3-1 (or the pseudogene TRBV3-2) and TRBJ2-7; 7 nucleotides match TRBD2. CDR1 is LGHDT and CDR2 is YNNKEL in the germline V gene (reference sequence). V lost 4 bases to trimming and J lost 1 base; unmatched junction nucleotides: 4. The CDR3 covers 14 residues. DNA of the CDR3: TGTGCCAGCAGCCGGGAGGGTTCATCCTACGAGCAGTACTTC. Its translation is CASSREGSSYEQYF.

Worth noting for this clone: The junction does not match germline at one end; this may be a read error. This rearrangement joins TRBV2 to TRBJ1-5; the match to TRBD1 covers 8 bases. The germline V gene encodes CDR1 SNHLY and CDR2 FYNNEI. This CDR3 is 15 amino acids long. The CDR3 spells CASSEQGAPNQSQHF. Written as DNA, the CDR3 is TGTGCCAGCAGTGAACAGGGGGCACCAAATCAGTCCCAGCATTTT.

V gene TRBV19 combines with J gene TRBJ1-1, with unresolved D. The CDR3 length is 14 residues. V lost 3 bases and J lost 2, with 10 bases in between. Germline V gene lookup returns CDR1 LNHDA and CDR2 SQIVND (reference sequence). In nucleotides, the CDR3 is TGTGCCAGTAGTATTGTGGAGTACAACACTGAAGCTTTCTTT. Amino acid sequence: CASSIVEYNTEAFF.

The chain employs TRBV7-9 and TRBJ2-5, with a possible D match to TRBD1 (5 bases). Trimming took 3 bases from V and 2 from J, leaving 10 bases between them. The length of the CDR3 is 14 residues. Germline V CDR1 and CDR2: SEHNR, FQNEAQ (reference sequence). Here the CDR3 DNA reads TGTGCCAGCAGCTTTTTGACAGATCAAGAGACCCAGTACTTC. It yields the protein CASSFLTDQETQYF.

This clone was observed a few times. This rearrangement joins TRBV4-2 to TRBJ2-7; D not resolved. The germline gives CDR1 LGHNA, CDR2 YNFKEQ. Deletions cut 0 bases from V and 7 bases from J, with 7 bases between. The CDR3 runs 12 residues. In nucleotides, the CDR3 is TGTGCCAGCAGCCAAGAGTCCGGGGAGCAGTACTTC. This gives the protein CASSQESGEQYF.

This sequence joins TRBV4-1 and TRBJ1-2; TRBD1 aligns across 10 bases. CDR3 length: 13 amino acids. V gave up 3 bases and J gave up 6 bases; unmatched junction bases: 1. The germline CDR1 and CDR2 sequences are MGHRA and YSYEKL. The CDR3 DNA reads as TGCGCCAGCAGCCACGGACAGGGGGATGGCTACACCTTC. This encodes CASSHGQGDGYTF.

The rearrangement joins TRBV6-5 to TRBJ1-1; D not certain. The CDR3 sequence is 13 residues long. Deletions cut 6 bases from V and 1 base from J, with 9 bases between. Germline CDR1 MNHEY, CDR2 SVGAGI. CDR3 loop: CASRRPKNTEAFF. The CDR3 nucleotides are TGTGCCAGCAGGCGTCCTAAGAACACTGAAGCTTTCTTT.

The CDR3, as DNA: TGTGCCAGTAGCCCCCTCCCTGAGGCTAATGAAAAACTGTTTTTT. This codes for CASSPLPEANEKLFF. The chain recombines TRBV19 with TRBJ1-4; D is undetermined. Germline V lookup: CDR1 LNHDA, CDR2 SQIVND (reference sequence). The germline V and J ends were trimmed by 6 bases and 3 bases, with 14 bases remaining between them. The CDR3 has 15 residues.